Detailed here is one TCR beta chain. This entry comes from a study of shared clonotypes between healthy human individuals. Sequencing was performed with immunoSEQ multiplex PCR; in TCRdb, only in-frame clones are kept and a portion is missing. The data show about 2.4 million clones, under 95% seen once. V dropped 6 bases and J dropped 4; count of bases not matched to a gene: 7. This CDR3 has 16 amino acids. Germline V gene sequence: CDR1 MDHEN, CDR2 SYDVKM. The chain employs TRBV28 and TRBJ2-3, with 13 bases that match TRBD2. The specimen was naive CD4+ T cells from PBMCs. Described subset: CD45RA+ positively selected. The sequence was collected from a man aged 18 to 29 in good health. Some clones in this sample may be carry-over from other donors' samples. CDR3 nucleotide sequence: TGTGCCAGCAGGTTCGGACTAGCGGGAGCGTCAGATACGCAGTATTTT. Translation gives CASRFGLAGASDTQYF.